This TCR beta chain was identified in a study of T cells in Graves' hyperthyroidism and ophthalmopathy. It was RNA transcripts that yielded the amplified TCR beta CDR3 regions. First-round RT-PCR targeting the TCR CDR3 was performed with the HTBI primer set. TCRdb used MiXCR to reprocess the multiplex PCR reads, holding one entry per CDR3 protein. Here the sample spans 500,000 to 750,000 distinct CDR3 sequences, 40% to 55% being singletons. Notes on the study in general: Before onset, ophthalmopathy was predicted by the model a median around 6.2 months earlier.

Patients were aged 18 to 65, had disease duration under 2 months, and had newly diagnosed hyperthyroidism. This clonotype was seen a single time. Its antigen is not known. The receptor comes from a woman under 30 with Graves' hyperthyroidism. Sequencing used peripheral blood or thyroid tissue (not recorded which).

Here the CDR3 DNA reads TGTGCCAGCAGCGGGGGGACAGGGGGCTTTTCTCGGGGCAAGCAGTACTTC. Protein: CASSGGTGGFSRGKQYF. This sequence joins TRBV6-1 and TRBJ2-7, with 12 positions matching TRBD1. With 6 bases clipped from V and 8 bases from J, the junction kept 17 bases outside the gene matches. Germline loops: CDR1 MNHNS, CDR2 SASEGT. This CDR3 has 17 amino acids.